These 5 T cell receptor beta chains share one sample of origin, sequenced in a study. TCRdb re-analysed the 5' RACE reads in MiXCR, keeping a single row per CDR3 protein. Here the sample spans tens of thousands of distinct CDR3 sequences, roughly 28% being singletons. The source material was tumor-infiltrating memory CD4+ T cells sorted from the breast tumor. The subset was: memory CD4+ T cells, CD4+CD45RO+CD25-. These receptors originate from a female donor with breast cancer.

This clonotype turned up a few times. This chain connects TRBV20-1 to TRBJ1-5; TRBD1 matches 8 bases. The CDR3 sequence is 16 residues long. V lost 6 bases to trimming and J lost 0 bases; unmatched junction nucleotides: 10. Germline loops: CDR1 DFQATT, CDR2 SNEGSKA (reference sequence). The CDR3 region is CSAVTGALDSNQPQHF. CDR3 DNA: TGCAGTGCCGTGACAGGGGCCTTAGATAGCAATCAGCCCCAGCATTTT.

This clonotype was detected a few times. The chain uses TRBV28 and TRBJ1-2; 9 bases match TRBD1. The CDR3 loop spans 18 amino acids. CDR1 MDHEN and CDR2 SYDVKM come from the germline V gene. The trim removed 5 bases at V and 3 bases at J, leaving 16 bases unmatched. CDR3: CASSGGGHRGPADYGYTF. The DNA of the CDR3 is TGTGCCAGCAGTGGGGGCGGGCACAGGGGGCCCGCCGACTATGGCTACACCTTC.

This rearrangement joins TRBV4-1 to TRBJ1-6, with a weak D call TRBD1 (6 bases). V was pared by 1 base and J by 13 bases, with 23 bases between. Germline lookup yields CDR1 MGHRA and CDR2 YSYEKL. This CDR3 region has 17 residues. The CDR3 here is CASSQVAVWGQVRPLHF. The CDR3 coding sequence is TGCGCCAGCAGCCAAGTCGCTGTGTGGGGGCAGGTCAGGCCCCTCCACTTT.

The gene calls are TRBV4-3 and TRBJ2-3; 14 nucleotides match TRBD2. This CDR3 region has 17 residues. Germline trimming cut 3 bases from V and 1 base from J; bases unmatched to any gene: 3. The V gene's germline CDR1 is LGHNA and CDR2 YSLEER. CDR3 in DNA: TGCGCCAGCAGCCACGGACTAGCGGGAGGCCGCACAGATACGCAGTATTTT. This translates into CASSHGLAGGRTDTQYF.

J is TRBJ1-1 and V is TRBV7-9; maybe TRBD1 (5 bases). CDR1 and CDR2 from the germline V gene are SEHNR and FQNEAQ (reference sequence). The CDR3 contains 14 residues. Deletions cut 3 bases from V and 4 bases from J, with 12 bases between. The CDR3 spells CASSFGGVGTEAFF. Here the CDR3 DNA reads TGTGCCAGCAGCTTTGGAGGGGTGGGCACTGAAGCTTTCTTT.